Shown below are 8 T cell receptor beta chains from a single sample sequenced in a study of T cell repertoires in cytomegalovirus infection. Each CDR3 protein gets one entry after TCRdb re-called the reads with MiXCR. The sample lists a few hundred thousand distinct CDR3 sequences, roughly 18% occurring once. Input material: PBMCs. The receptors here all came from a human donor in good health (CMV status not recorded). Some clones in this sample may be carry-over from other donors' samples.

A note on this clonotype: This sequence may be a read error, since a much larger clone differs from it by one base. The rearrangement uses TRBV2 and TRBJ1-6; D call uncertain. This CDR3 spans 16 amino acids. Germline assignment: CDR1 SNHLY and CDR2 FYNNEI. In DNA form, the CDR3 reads TGTGCCAGCAGTGAAGCGCCCCTTAGAGTTGGTTCACCCCTCCAATTT. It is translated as CASSEAPLRVGSPLQF.

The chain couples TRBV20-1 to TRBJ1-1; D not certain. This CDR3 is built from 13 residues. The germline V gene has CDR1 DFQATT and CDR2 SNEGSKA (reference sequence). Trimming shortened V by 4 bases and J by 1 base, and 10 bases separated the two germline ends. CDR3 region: CSAILTANTEAFF. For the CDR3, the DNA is TGCAGTGCTATCCTAACAGCGAACACTGAAGCTTTCTTT.

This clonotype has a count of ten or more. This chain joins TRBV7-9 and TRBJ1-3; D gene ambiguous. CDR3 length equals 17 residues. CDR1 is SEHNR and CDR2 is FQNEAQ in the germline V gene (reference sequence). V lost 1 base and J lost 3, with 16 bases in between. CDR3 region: CASSLDGLSAFGNTIYF. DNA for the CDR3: TGTGCCAGCAGCTTAGACGGTTTGTCGGCCTTTGGAAACACCATATATTTT.

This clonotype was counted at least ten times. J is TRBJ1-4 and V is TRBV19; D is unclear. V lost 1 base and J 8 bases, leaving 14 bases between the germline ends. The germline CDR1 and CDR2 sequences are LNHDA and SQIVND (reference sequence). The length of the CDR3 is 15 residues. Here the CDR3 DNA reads TGTGCCAGTAGTATAGTCGTCCGGAGGAAGGAAAAACTGTTTTTT. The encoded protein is CASSIVVRRKEKLFF.

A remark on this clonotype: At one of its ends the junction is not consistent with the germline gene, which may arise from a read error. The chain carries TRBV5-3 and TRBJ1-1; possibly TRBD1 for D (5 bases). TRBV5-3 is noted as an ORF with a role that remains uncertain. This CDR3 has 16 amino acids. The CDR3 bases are TGTGCCAGCAGCTTGACCAGGGATGGGTTTGTCGCTGAAGCTTTCTTT. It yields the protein CASSLTRDGFVAEAFF.

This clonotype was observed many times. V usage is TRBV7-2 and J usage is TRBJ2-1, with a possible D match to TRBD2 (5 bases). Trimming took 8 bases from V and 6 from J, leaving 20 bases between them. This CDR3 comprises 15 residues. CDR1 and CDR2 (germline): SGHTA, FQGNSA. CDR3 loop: CASSGGSPEVNEQFF. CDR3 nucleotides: TGTGCCAGCTCCGGAGGATCCCCCGAGGTCAATGAGCAGTTCTTC.

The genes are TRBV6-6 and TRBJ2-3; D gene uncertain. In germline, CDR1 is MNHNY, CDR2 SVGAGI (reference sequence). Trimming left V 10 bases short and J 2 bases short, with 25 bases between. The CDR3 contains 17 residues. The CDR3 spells CATDPRFRRGPTDTQYF. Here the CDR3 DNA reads TGTGCCACCGACCCCCGCTTCAGGCGCGGCCCCACAGATACGCAGTATTTT.

DNA of the CDR3: TGCGCCAGCAGCCTGCAGGGGGCCGACGAGCAGTACTTC. Its protein product is CASSLQGADEQYF. The J gene is TRBJ2-7, the V gene TRBV4-1; 8 bases agree with TRBD1. The CDR3 contains 13 residues. The V segment lost 4 bases and the J segment 5 bases; nucleotides outside the gene matches: 4. Germline V gene data show CDR1 as MGHRA and CDR2 as YSYEKL.